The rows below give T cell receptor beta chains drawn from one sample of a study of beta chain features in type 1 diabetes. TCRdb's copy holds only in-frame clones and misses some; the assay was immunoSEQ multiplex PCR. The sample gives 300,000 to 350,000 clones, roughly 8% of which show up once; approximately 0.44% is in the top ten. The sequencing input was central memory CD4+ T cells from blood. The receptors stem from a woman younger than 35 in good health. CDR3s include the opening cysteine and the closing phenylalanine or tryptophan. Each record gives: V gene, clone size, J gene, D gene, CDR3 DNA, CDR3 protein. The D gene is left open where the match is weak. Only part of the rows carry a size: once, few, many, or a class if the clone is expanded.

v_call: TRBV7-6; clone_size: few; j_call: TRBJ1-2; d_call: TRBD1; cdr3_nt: TGTGCCAGCAGCCCCTTGGACAGGGCAGATGGCTACACCTTC; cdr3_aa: CASSPLDRADGYTF
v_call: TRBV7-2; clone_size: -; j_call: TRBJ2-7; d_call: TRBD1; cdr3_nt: TGTGCCAGCAGCTGGGACAGGGGGAGCTCCTACGAGCAGTACTTC; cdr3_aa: CASSWDRGSSYEQYF
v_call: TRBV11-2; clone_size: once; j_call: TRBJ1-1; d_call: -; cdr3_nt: TGTGCCAGCAGCTTAGCCAGCTACAACACTGAAGCTTTCTTT; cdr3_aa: CASSLASYNTEAFF
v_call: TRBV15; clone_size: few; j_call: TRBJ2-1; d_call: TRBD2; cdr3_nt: TGTGCCACCAGCAGAGACGCTTCTTTCGGGACTAGCACCTTAAACGGTGAGCAGTTCTTC; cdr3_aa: CATSRDASFGTSTLNGEQFF
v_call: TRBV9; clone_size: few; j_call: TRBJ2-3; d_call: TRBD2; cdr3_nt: TGTGCCAGCAGTGGGACTAGCGTATACACAGATACGCAGTATTTT; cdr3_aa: CASSGTSVYTDTQYF
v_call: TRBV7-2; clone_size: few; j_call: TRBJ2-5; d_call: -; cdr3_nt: TGTGCCAGCAGCTTAATGGGGGGAATAGAGACCCAGTACTTC; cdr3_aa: CASSLMGGIETQYF
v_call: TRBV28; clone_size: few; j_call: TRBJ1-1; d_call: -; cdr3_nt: TGTGCCAGCAGTTTCGGAGGGGCCAGCACTGAAGCTTTCTTT; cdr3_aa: CASSFGGASTEAFF
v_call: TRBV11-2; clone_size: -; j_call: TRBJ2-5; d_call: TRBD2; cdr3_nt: TGTGCCAGCAGCTTAGGGACCGGACTAGCGGGAGCAGAGACCCAGTACTTC; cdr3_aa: CASSLGTGLAGAETQYF
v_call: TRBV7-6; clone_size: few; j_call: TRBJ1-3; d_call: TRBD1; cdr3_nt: TGTGCCAGCAGCTCAAAATCTGGACAGGGGGTTACTGGAAACACCATATATTTT; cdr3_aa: CASSSKSGQGVTGNTIYF
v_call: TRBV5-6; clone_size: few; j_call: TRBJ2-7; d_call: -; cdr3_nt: TGTGCCAGCAGCCGTCGAGGGCCACCAGGCTCCTACGAGCAGTACTTC; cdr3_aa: CASSRRGPPGSYEQYF
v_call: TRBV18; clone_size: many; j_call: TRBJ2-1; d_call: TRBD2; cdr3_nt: TGTGCCAGCTCACCGCTAGCGGGGAATAATGAGCAGTTCTTC; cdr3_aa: CASSPLAGNNEQFF
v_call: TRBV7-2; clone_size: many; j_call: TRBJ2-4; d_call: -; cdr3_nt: TGTGCCAGCAGCGAAAACAGAGCAGCCGGAGTCGTTCAGTACTTC; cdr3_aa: CASSENRAAGVVQYF
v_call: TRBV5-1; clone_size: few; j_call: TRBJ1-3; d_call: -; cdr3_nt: TGCGCCAGCAGCGGCAGCAACTCTGGAAACACCATATATTTT; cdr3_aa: CASSGSNSGNTIYF
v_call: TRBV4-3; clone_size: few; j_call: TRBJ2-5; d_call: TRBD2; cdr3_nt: TGCGCCAGCAGCCAAGACCCCGCCCCGACTAGCTTGGAGACCCAGTACTTC; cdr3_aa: CASSQDPAPTSLETQYF
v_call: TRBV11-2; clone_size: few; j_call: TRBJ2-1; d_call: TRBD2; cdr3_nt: TGTGCCAGCACCTGGGGGGCTAGCGGGGGCGAGCAGTTCTTC; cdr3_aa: CASTWGASGGEQFF
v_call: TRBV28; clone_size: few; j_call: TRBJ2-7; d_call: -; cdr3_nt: TGTGCCAGCAGTTTAGGGGGGGCACACACCTACGAGCAGTACTTC; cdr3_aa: CASSLGGAHTYEQYF
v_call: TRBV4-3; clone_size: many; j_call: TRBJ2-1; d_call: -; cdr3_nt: TGCGCCAGCAGCCAAGACAGAGACAGGCAAAAGTTCTTC; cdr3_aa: CASSQDRDRQKFF
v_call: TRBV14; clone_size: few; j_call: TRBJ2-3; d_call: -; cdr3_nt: TGTGCCAGCAGCCAAGATTTTCTAGATACGCAGTATTTT; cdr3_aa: CASSQDFLDTQYF
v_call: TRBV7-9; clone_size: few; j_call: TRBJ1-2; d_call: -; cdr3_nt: TGTGCCAGCAGCTACGCAGTAGAACAGGCGATCTATGGCTACACCTTC; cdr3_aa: CASSYAVEQAIYGYTF
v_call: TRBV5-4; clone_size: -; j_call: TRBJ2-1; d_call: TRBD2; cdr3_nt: TGTGCCAGCAGCTTGGGCGGACTAGCGGTTTACAATGAGCAGTTCTTC; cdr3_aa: CASSLGGLAVYNEQFF
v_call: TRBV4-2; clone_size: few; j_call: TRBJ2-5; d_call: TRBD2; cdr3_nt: TGTGCCAGCAGCCAAGTTTCTAGCGGGGCACAAGAGACCCAGTACTTC; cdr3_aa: CASSQVSSGAQETQYF
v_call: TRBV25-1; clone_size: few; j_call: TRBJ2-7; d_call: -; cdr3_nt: TGTGCCAGCAGTGTCTCGGGGGCTAACGAGCAGTACTTC; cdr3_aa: CASSVSGANEQYF
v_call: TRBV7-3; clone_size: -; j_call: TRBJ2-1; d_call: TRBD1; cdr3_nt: TGTGCCAGCAGCCACCCGCCGGGACAGGGGTTGGGTGAGCAGTTCTTC; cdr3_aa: CASSHPPGQGLGEQFF
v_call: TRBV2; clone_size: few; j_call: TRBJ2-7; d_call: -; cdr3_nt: TGTGCCAGCATGAAGGGAAGCTCCTACGAGCAGTACTTC; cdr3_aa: CASMKGSSYEQYF
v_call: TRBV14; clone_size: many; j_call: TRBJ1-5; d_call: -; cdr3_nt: TGTGCCAGCAGCCAGGCCCACGGTCAGCCCCAGCATTTT; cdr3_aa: CASSQAHGQPQHF
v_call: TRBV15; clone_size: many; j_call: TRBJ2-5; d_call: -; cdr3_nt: TGTGCCACAGGAAGAGGGGAAGCGCGAGAGACCCAGTACTTC; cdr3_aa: CATGRGEARETQYF
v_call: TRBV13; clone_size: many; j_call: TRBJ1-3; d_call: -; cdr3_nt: TGTGCCAGCACCTATCCTGGGACGGCTAGGGGCTCTGGAAACACCATATATTTT; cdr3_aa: CASTYPGTARGSGNTIYF
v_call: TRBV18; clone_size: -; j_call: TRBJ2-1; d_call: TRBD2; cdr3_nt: TGTGCCAGCTCACCAAGTCTAGCGGGAGATTGGAATGAGCAGTTCTTC; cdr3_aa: CASSPSLAGDWNEQFF
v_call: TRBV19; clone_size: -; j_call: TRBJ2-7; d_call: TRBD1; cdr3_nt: TGTGCCAGTAGACAGGGGAATTCCTACGAGCAGTACTTC; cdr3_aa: CASRQGNSYEQYF
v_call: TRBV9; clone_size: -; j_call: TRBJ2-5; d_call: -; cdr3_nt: TGTGCCAGCAGCGTAGACGGAAACAGACCTGAGACCCAGTACTTC; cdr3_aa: CASSVDGNRPETQYF
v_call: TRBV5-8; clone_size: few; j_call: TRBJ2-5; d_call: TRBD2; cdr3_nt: TGTGCCAGCAGCCGGACTAGCCCAGAGACCCAGTACTTC; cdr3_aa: CASSRTSPETQYF
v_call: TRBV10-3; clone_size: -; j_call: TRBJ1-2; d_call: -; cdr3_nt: TGTGCCAGCAGGAGTACCTCCGGCTACACCTTC; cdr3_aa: CASRSTSGYTF
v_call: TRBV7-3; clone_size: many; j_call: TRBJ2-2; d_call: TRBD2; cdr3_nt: TGTGCCAGCAGACTACTAGCGGCAGACACCGGGGAGCTGTTTTTT; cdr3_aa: CASRLLAADTGELFF
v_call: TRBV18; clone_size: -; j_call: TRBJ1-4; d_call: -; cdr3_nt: TGTGCCAGCTCACCAAATATGGATGAAAAACTGTTTTTT; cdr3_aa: CASSPNMDEKLFF
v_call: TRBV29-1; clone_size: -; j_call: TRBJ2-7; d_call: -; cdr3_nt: TGCAGCGTTCGACAGCGTGACGAGCAGTACTTC; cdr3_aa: CSVRQRDEQYF
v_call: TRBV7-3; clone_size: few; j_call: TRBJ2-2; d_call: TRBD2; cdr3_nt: TGTGCCAGCAGCTTAGAGGGGCGACTAGCGGGAACCGGGGAGCTGTTTTTT; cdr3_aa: CASSLEGRLAGTGELFF
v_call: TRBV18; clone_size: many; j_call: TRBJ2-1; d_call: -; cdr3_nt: TGTGCCAGCTCACCATTGTCACTTAACAATGAGCAGTTCTTC; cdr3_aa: CASSPLSLNNEQFF
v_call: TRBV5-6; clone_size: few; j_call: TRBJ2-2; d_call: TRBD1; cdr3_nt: TGTGCCAGCAGCTTCCAGGACAGGGTGATCGGGGAGCTGTTTTTT; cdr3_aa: CASSFQDRVIGELFF
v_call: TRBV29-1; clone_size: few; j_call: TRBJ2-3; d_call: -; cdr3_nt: TGCAGCGTTGATACAGACGGATCTAGCACAGATACGCAGTATTTT; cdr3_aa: CSVDTDGSSTDTQYF
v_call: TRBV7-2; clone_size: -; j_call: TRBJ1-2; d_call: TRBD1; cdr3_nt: TGTGCCAGCAGCCAGCAAGGACAGGGAAACTATGGCTACACCTTC; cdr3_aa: CASSQQGQGNYGYTF
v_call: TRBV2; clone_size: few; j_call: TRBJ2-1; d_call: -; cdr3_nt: TGTGCCGGACGAGAGATGGGGGATGAGCAGTTCTTC; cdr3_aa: CAGREMGDEQFF
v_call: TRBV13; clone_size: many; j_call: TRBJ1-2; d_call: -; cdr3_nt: TGTGCCAGCAGCCGCCGGGGGTTGTGGGATGGCTACACCTTC; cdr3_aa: CASSRRGLWDGYTF
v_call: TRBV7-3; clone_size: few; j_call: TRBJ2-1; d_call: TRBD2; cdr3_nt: TGTGCCAGCAGCTTATATAGGACTAGCTATTACAATGAGCAGTTCTTC; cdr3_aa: CASSLYRTSYYNEQFF
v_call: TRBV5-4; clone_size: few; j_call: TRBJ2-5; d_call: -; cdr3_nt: TGTGCCAGCAGCTTGGAGGTGGGGATGGAAGAGACCCAGTACTTC; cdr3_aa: CASSLEVGMEETQYF
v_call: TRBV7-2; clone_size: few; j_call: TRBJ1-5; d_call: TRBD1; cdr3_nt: TGTGCCAGCAGCCAACAGACAGGGTTTAGCAATCAGCCCCAGCATTTT; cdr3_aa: CASSQQTGFSNQPQHF
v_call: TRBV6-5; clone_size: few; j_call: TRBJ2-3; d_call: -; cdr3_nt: TGTGCCAGCAGTTGGGCGGACGGCACAGATACGCAGTATTTT; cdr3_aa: CASSWADGTDTQYF
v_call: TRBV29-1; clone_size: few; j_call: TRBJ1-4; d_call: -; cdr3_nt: TGCAGCGTATCCAAGGGGGGGAGGGAAAAACTGTTTTTT; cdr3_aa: CSVSKGGREKLFF
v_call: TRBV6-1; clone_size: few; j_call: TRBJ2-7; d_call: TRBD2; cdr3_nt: TGTGCCAGCAGAGATAGCGGGAGGGCCTACGAGCAGTACTTC; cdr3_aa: CASRDSGRAYEQYF
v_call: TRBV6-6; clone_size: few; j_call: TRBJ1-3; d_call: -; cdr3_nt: TGTGCCAGCAGTTATCCACAGAGCTCTGGAAACACCATATATTTT; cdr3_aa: CASSYPQSSGNTIYF
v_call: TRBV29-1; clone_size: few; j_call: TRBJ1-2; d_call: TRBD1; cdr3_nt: TGCAGCGTAAAGACAGGGATCTACACTGGCTACACCTTC; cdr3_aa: CSVKTGIYTGYTF
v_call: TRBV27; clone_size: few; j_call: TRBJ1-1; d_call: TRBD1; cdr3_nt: TGTGCCAGCAGTTTCCTGGGACAGCACATGAACACTGAAGCTTTCTTT; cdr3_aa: CASSFLGQHMNTEAFF
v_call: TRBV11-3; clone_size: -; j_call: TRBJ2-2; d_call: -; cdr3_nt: TGTGCCAGCAGCCAGAGAACCGGGACAATGAACACCGGGGAGCTGTTTTTT; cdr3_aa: CASSQRTGTMNTGELFF
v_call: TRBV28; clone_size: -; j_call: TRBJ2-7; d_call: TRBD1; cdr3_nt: TGTGCCAGCAGTTCCGGACAGGATAGGGGCGAGCAGTACTTC; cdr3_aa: CASSSGQDRGEQYF